This T cell receptor beta chain comes out of a study of T cells in women clearing cervical HPV infection. Points on this clone: Its specificity is not known. Coverage ceases 3 residues before the CDR3 finishes, and the germline J gene fills in the end.

The CDR3 has 15 residues. With 4 bases clipped from V and 6 bases from J, the junction kept 10 bases outside the gene matches. Germline V lookup: CDR1 SGHRS, CDR2 YFSETQ. Study outcomes and limitations: TRBV6-7 abundance was lower in cases than controls (0.11% versus 0.16%).

Sequenced by immunoSEQ multiplex PCR; TCRdb stores in-frame clones only, minus some. This sample's clone table lists 30,000 to 45,000 clones. The rearrangement joins TRBV5-1 to TRBJ2-1; 7 bases map to TRBD1. The sequence was collected from a woman between 18 and 70 years old with a cervical HPV16 infection that either progressed to CIN3+ or cleared (not recorded which). Input material: blood buffy coat. This CDR3 is CASSRTGTALNEQFF. The sequenced CDR3 bases are TGCGCCAGCAGCCGTACCGGGACAGCTCTCAATGAG.